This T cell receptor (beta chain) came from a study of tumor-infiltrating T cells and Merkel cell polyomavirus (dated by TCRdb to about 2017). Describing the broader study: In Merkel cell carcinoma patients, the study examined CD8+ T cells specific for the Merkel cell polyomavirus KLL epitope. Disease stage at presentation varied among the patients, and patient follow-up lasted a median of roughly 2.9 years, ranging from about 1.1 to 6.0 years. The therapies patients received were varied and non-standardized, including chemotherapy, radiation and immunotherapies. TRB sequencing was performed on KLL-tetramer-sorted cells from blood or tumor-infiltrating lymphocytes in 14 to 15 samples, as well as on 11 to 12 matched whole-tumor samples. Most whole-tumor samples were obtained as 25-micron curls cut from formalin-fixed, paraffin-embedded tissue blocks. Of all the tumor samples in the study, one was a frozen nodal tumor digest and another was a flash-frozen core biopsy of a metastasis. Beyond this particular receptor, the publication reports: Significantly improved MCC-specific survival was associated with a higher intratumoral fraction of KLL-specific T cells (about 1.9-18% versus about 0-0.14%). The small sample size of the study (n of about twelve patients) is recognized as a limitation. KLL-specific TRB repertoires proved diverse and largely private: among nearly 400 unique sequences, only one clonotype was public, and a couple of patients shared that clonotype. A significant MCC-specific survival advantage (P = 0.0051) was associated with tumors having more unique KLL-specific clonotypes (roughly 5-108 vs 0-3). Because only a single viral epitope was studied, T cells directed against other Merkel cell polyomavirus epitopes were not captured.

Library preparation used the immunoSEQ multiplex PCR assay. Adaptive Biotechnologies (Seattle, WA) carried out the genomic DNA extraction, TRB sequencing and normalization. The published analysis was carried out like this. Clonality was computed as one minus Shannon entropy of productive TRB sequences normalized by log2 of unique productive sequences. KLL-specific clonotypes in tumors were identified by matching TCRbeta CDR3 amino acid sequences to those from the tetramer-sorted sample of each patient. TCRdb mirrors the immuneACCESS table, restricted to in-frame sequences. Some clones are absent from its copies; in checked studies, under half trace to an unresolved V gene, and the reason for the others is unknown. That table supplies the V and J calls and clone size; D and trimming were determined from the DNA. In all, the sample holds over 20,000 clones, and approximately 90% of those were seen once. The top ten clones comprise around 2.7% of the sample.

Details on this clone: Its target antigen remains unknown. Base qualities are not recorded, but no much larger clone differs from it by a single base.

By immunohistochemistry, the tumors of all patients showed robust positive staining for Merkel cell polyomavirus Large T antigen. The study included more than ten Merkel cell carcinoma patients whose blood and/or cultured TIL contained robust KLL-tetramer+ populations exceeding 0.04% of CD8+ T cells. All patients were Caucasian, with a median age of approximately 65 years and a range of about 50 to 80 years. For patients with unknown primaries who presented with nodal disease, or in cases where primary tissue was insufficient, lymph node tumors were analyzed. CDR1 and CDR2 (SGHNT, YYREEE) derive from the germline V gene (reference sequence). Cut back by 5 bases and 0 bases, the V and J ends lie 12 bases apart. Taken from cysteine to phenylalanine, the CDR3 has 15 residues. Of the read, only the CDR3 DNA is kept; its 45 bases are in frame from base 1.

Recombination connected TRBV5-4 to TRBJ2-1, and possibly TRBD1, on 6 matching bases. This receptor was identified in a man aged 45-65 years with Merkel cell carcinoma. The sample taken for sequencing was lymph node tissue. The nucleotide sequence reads TGTGCCAGCAGTCACGACAGGAGCTCCTACAATGAGCAGTTCTTC. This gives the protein CASSHDRSSYNEQFF.